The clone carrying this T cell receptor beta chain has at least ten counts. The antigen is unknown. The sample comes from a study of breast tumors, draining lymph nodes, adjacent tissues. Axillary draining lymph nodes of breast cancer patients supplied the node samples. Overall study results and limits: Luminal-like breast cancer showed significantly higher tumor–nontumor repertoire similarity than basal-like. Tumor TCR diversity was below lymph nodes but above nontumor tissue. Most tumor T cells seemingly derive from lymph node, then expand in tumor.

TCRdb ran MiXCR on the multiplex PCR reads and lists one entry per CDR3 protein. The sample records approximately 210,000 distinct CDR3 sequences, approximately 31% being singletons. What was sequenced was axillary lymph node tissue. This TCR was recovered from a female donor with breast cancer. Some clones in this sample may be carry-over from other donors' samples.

In DNA form, the CDR3 reads TGTGCCATTGGGACTAGCGGTCCTTCCTACGAGCAGTACTTC. As protein: CAIGTSGPSYEQYF. The chain employs TRBV10-3 and TRBJ2-7; 11 bases fit TRBD2. The germline gives CDR1 ENHRY, CDR2 SYGVKD. J lost 1 base, V lost 9 bases, and 5 bases had no gene match. The CDR3 has 14 amino acids.